A single sample gave rise to the 32 T cell receptor beta chains below, sequenced in a study of T-cell reconstitution after alpha-beta-depleted transplantation in children. The TCRbeta library incorporated unique molecular identifiers. One entry per CDR3 protein results from TCRdb running MiXCR on the PCR reads. The sample lists 900,000 or so distinct CDR3 sequences, 15% to 20% occurring once. The sequencing here drew on PBMCs, mostly from graft donor cells, taken 360 days after TCRalphabeta/CD19-depleted stem cell transplant. These receptor sequences come from a male patient younger than 18 who had a stem cell transplant for acute lymphoblastic leukemia, so the T cells may come from the graft donor.

The chain links TRBV25-1 to TRBJ1-1, with D unclear. The V end was cut by 2 bases, the J end by 2 bases, with 12 bases between. CDR3 length: 15 amino acids. Germline-derived CDR1 and CDR2 are MGHDK and SYGVNS. The chain's CDR3 is CASSERLGVNTEAFF. CDR3 DNA: TGTGCCAGCAGTGAAAGGTTAGGCGTTAACACTGAAGCTTTCTTT.

The table lists this clonotype with a few counts. V gene TRBV25-1 combines with J gene TRBJ2-6; D not certain. Between the trimmed V and J ends, which lost 2 bases and 0 bases, there was a span of 11 bases. The CDR3 is 17 amino acids. Germline CDR1 MGHDK, CDR2 SYGVNS. The CDR3 coding sequence is TGTGCCAGCAGTGAAAGTAGGGTTCACTCTGGGGCCAACGTCCTGACTTTC. Protein sequence: CASSESRVHSGANVLTF.

This clonotype was detected only a few times. This chain connects TRBV12-3 or TRBV12-4 to TRBJ2-5, with 7 bases identical to TRBD1. V gave up 3 bases and J gave up 5 bases; unmatched junction bases: 6. This CDR3 contains 14 residues. In DNA form, the CDR3 reads TGTGCCAGCAGTTTGAAGGGGGCATTGGAGACCCAGTACTTC. Its translation is CASSLKGALETQYF.

The rearrangement joins TRBV20-1 to TRBJ2-3; D is unresolved. The CDR3 loop spans 12 amino acids. From germline, CDR1 is DFQATT and CDR2 SNEGSKA (reference sequence). V was trimmed by 3 bases and J by 0 bases, leaving 4 bases between them. CDR3: CSASYSTDTQYF. CDR3 coding DNA: TGCAGTGCTAGCTACAGCACAGATACGCAGTATTTT.

Worth noting for this clonotype: A much larger clone is a single base away; this may be a read error. This chain connects TRBV6-5 to TRBJ2-5, with D possibly TRBD2 on 6 matching bases. This CDR3 is built from 14 residues. Germline V gene data show CDR1 as MNHEY and CDR2 as SVGAGI. V dropped 2 bases and J dropped 4 bases, with 11 bases sitting between them. The CDR3 region has the DNA TGTGCCAGCAGTTACGGGAGGAAACGAGAGACCCAGTACTTC. Translated, it gives CASSYGRKRETQYF.

This clonotype was seen more than once but under ten times. The chain combines TRBV2 with TRBJ2-5; 11 bases are shared with TRBD1. From germline, CDR1 is SNHLY and CDR2 FYNNEI. This CDR3 spans 15 amino acids. With 4 bases clipped from V and 4 bases from J, the junction kept 5 bases outside the gene matches. The CDR3 is CASSAFGTGGETQYF. Here the CDR3 DNA reads TGTGCCAGCAGTGCCTTCGGGACAGGGGGAGAGACCCAGTACTTC.

This clonotype was seen a few times. This chain uses TRBV7-2 with TRBJ2-1, with D perhaps matching TRBD2 (7 bases). The length of the CDR3 is 17 residues. Deletions cut 5 bases from V and 0 bases from J, with 17 bases between. Germline lookup yields CDR1 SGHTA and CDR2 FQGNSA. The DNA of the CDR3 is TGTGCCAGCAGCCCACGGGGGGCCACAAGCTCCTACAATGAGCAGTTCTTC. This codes for CASSPRGATSSYNEQFF.

This clonotype turned up a few times. The chain has TRBV5-1 and TRBJ2-1; D is ambiguous. V dropped 0 bases and J dropped 4 bases, with 11 bases sitting between them. CDR1 and CDR2 (germline): SGHRS, YFSETQ. This CDR3 has 15 amino acids. CDR3 amino acids: CASSLVGLEYNEQFF. CDR3 sequence (DNA): TGCGCCAGCAGCTTGGTGGGTTTGGAATACAATGAGCAGTTCTTC. Drawing the rest from reference TRBV5-1 and TRBJ2-1, the complete variable domain is KAGVTQTPRYLIKTRGQQVTLSCSPISGHRSVSWYQQTPGQGLQFLFEYFSETQRNKGNFPGRFSGRQFSNSRSEMNVSTLELGDSALYLCASSLVGLEYNEQFFGPGTRLTVL.

This clonotype has a handful of counts. V gene TRBV12-3 or TRBV12-4 combines with J gene TRBJ1-5; D not certain. V lost 3 bases and J lost 7, with 10 bases in between. The CDR3 consists of 13 residues. CDR3 protein: CASSFYRGQPQHF. DNA of the CDR3: TGTGCCAGCAGTTTTTACAGAGGCCAGCCCCAGCATTTT.

This clonotype was seen ten or more times. The gene calls are TRBV9 and TRBJ2-7; a possible D gene is TRBD2 (6 bases). The V gene lost 2 bases and the J gene lost 2 bases, with 11 bases spanning the gap. CDR3 length: 14 amino acids. Germline V gene lookup returns CDR1 SGDLS and CDR2 YYNGEE. CDR3 protein: CASSVFAGTYEQYF. Here the CDR3 DNA reads TGTGCCAGCAGCGTTTTTGCGGGAACCTACGAGCAGTACTTC.

The chain joins TRBV18 to TRBJ2-3, with TRBD2 identical over 12 bases. The CDR3 contains 18 residues. Per germline, CDR1 KGHSH and CDR2 LQKENI. The ends lost 1 base at V and 1 base at J; junction bases unmatched: 6. In DNA, the CDR3 is TGTGCCAGCTCACCACAAGGACTAGCGGGAAGGCGCACAGATACGCAGTATTTT. Protein sequence: CASSPQGLAGRRTDTQYF. Complete variable domain (other parts from reference TRBV18 and TRBJ2-3): NAGVMQNPRHLVRRRGQEARLRCSPMKGHSHVYWYRQLPEEGLKFMVYLQKENIIDESGMPKERFSAEFPKEGPSILRIQQVVRGDSAAYFCASSPQGLAGRRTDTQYFGPGTRLTVL.

J is TRBJ2-3 and V is TRBV20-1; the D call may be TRBD1 or TRBD2 (6 bases each). Germline-derived CDR1 and CDR2 are DFQATT and SNEGSKA (reference sequence). The V end lost 1 base, the J end lost 2 bases, and 16 bases lay between the germline ends. The CDR3 extends over 16 amino acids. The chain's CDR3 is CSARVPRRGDTDTQYF. In DNA, the CDR3 is TGCAGTGCTAGAGTCCCTCGTAGGGGGGACACAGATACGCAGTATTTT.

This clonotype was observed a handful of times. The V gene is TRBV12-3 or TRBV12-4, the J gene TRBJ1-1; D unclear. The V and J ends lost 6 bases and 5 bases respectively, with 19 bases between them. There are 15 residues in the CDR3. The DNA of the CDR3 is TGTGCCAGCAGCCTCCCGGCGGGAGAGGGTACTGAAGCTTTCTTT. Protein product: CASSLPAGEGTEAFF.

This clonotype came up a few times. The gene calls are TRBV9 and TRBJ2-1, with unresolved D. CDR1 and CDR2 (germline): SGDLS, YYNGEE. The CDR3 has 13 amino acids. V was shortened by 0 bases and J by 9 bases, with 10 bases between the two germline ends. The CDR3 reads CASSVAITAEQFF. DNA of the CDR3: TGTGCCAGCAGCGTAGCCATAACGGCTGAGCAGTTCTTC.

The chain employs TRBV12-3 or TRBV12-4 and TRBJ2-7; TRBD1 matches 7 bases. The CDR3 has 15 amino acids. The J segment lost 0 bases and the V segment lost 6 bases, leaving 8 bases of the junction unmatched. The CDR3 DNA reads TGTGCCAGCAGCTCGACAGGGTTATACTCCTACGAGCAGTACTTC. Translating it yields CASSSTGLYSYEQYF.

This clonotype has a handful of counts. The chain is built from TRBV7-3 and TRBJ2-1; 13 bases line up with TRBD2. Trimming removed 4 bases from V and 5 bases from J; junction bases left unmatched: 11. The CDR3 spans 18 residues. Germline V gives CDR1 SGHTA, CDR2 FQGTGA. Here the CDR3 reads CASSSVPRLAGGDNEQFF. CDR3 in DNA: TGTGCCAGCAGCTCGGTCCCCCGACTAGCGGGAGGAGACAATGAGCAGTTCTTC. The full variable domain, its missing parts supplied by reference TRBV7-3 and TRBJ2-1, is GAGVSQTPSNKVTEKGKYVELRCDPISGHTALYWYRQSLGQGPEFLIYFQGTGAADDSGLPNDRFFAVRPEGSVSTLKIQRTERGDSAVYLCASSSVPRLAGGDNEQFFGPGTRLTVL.

The chain carries TRBV5-1 and TRBJ2-7; 7 nucleotides agree with TRBD1. CDR3 length equals 17 residues. From germline, CDR1 is SGHRS and CDR2 YFSETQ. Trimming at V came to 4 bases and at J to 0 bases, leaving 13 bases not matched to a gene. The CDR3 protein is CASSPSDVGQISYEQYF. The DNA for the CDR3 is TGCGCCAGCAGCCCGTCGGACGTGGGACAGATCTCCTACGAGCAGTACTTC.

This clonotype was recorded a few times. This chain joins TRBV11-2 and TRBJ2-7; possible D gene TRBD2, 6 bases. Trimming left V 3 bases short and J 7 bases short, with 13 bases between. Per germline, CDR1 SGHAT and CDR2 FQNNGV. This CDR3 region has 13 residues. This CDR3 is CASSFGWGVEQYF. As DNA, the CDR3 is TGTGCCAGCAGCTTTGGGTGGGGGGTAGAGCAGTACTTC.

This clonotype was detected only a few times. The rearrangement joins TRBV11-2 to TRBJ2-1, with D perhaps matching TRBD2 (6 bases). CDR1 and CDR2 (germline): SGHAT, FQNNGV. CDR3 length: 15 amino acids. V lost 3 bases, J lost 5 bases, and 14 bases lay in between. The CDR3 DNA follows: TGTGCCAGCAGCTTTGGGCTAGCGCCCAACAATGAGCAGTTCTTC. It encodes CASSFGLAPNNEQFF. The entire variable domain, with the rest obtained from reference TRBV11-2 and TRBJ2-1, is as follows: EAGVAQSPRYKIIEKRQSVAFWCNPISGHATLYWYQQILGQGPKLLIQFQNNGVVDDSQLPKDRFSAERLKGVDSTLKIQPAKLEDSAVYLCASSFGLAPNNEQFFGPGTRLTVL.

The chain employs TRBV27 and TRBJ2-5; unclear D gene. Between the trimmed V and J ends, which lost 5 bases and 3 bases, there was a span of 19 bases. This CDR3 has 16 residues. Germline CDR1 is MNHEY and CDR2 is SMNVEV (reference sequence). CDR3 DNA sequence: TGTGCCAGCAGTATCGATAGGCTAAAGAGGAAAGAGACCCAGTACTTC. Residues: CASSIDRLKRKETQYF.

This clonotype was counted between two and nine times. The CDR3 DNA is TGTGCCAGCAGTCGGGGATTTAACACCGGGGAGCTGTTTTTT. This gives the protein CASSRGFNTGELFF. This rearrangement joins TRBV6-1 to TRBJ2-2, with D perhaps TRBD2 (5 bases). The V and J ends lost 5 bases and 2 bases respectively, with 9 bases between them. CDR1 is MNHNS and CDR2 is SASEGT in the germline V gene. There are 14 residues in the CDR3.

A few counts support this clonotype. The V gene is TRBV7-9, the J gene TRBJ1-2; D is possibly TRBD1 (6 bases). In germline, CDR1 is SEHNR, CDR2 FQNEAQ (reference sequence). This CDR3 has 13 amino acids. V lost 3 bases to trimming and J lost 11 bases, with 16 bases between them. The CDR3 here is CASSLVRDKGYTF. CDR3 DNA sequence: TGTGCCAGCAGCTTGGTCCGGGACAAGGGGTACACCTTC.

The chain carries TRBV29-1 and TRBJ2-2; 8 positions agree with TRBD1. Germline V gives CDR1 SQVTM, CDR2 ANQGSEA. The CDR3 is made up of 14 amino acids. J lost 4 bases, V lost 5 bases, and 6 bases had no gene match. This CDR3 is CSVRTGPATGELFF. Written as DNA, the CDR3 is TGCAGCGTTAGGACAGGGCCAGCCACCGGGGAGCTGTTTTTT.

The chain employs TRBV20-1 and TRBJ2-3; TRBD2 aligns across 10 bases. This CDR3 has 17 residues. Germline CDR1 is DFQATT and CDR2 is SNEGSKA (reference sequence). The ends lost 0 bases at V and 1 base at J; junction bases unmatched: 7. This CDR3 is CSARDVIGLAGTDTQYF. CDR3 DNA: TGCAGTGCTAGAGATGTTATAGGACTAGCGGGCACAGATACGCAGTATTTT.

V gene TRBV4-2 combines with J gene TRBJ2-7; D gene uncertain. The germline V gene has CDR1 LGHNA and CDR2 YNFKEQ. Trimming removed 1 base from V and 0 bases from J, with 13 bases in between. This CDR3 comprises 16 residues. For the CDR3, the DNA is TGTGCCAGCAGCCAAGTCTGGCAGTCACCCTCCTACGAGCAGTACTTC. Protein sequence: CASSQVWQSPSYEQYF.

The chain links TRBV12-3 or TRBV12-4 to TRBJ2-2; the match to TRBD1 covers 10 bases. CDR3 length equals 14 residues. J gave up 3 bases and V 8 bases, and 3 bases lay outside the gene matches. The CDR3 reads CASLGQGDTGELFF. The CDR3 nucleotides read TGTGCCAGCCTCGGACAGGGGGACACCGGGGAGCTGTTTTTT.

This clonotype occurred many times. J is TRBJ2-5 and V is TRBV5-4, with a tentative D call TRBD1 (5 bases). The CDR3 has 15 amino acids. The germline V gene has CDR1 SGHNT and CDR2 YYREEE (reference sequence). V was trimmed by 1 base and J by 5 bases, leaving 15 bases between them. For the CDR3, the DNA is TGTGCCAGCAGCTTGAGAGCAGGGTTCCGGGAGACCCAGTACTTC. Translating it yields CASSLRAGFRETQYF.

This clonotype was seen at least ten times. The chain carries TRBV7-2 and TRBJ2-7; D unclear. V was cut by 1 base and J by 1 base, with 8 bases left in between. CDR3 length: 14 amino acids. Germline V gene sequence: CDR1 SGHTA, CDR2 FQGNSA. CDR3 residues: CASSLGLGSYEQYF. For the CDR3, the DNA is TGTGCCAGCAGCTTAGGATTGGGATCCTACGAGCAGTACTTC.

V usage is TRBV29-1 and J usage is TRBJ2-7; perhaps D is TRBD1 or TRBD2 (5 bases each). The V end was cut by 3 bases, the J end by 2 bases, with 8 bases between. The germline CDR1 and CDR2 sequences are SQVTM and ANQGSEA. The CDR3 has 12 residues. The CDR3 region is CSVDGGTYEQYF. The CDR3 DNA follows: TGCAGCGTTGATGGGGGAACCTACGAGCAGTACTTC.

The chain uses TRBV6-5 and TRBJ1-2, with TRBD1 matching over 7 bases. CDR1 and CDR2 from the germline V gene are MNHEY and SVGAGI. The CDR3 totals 16 residues. V lost 4 bases and J lost 5; bases outside the gene matches: 13. The CDR3 region is CASSFLPGTAGYGYTF. CDR3 DNA sequence: TGTGCCAGCAGTTTCTTACCTGGGACAGCGGGTTATGGCTACACCTTC.

This clonotype was seen repeatedly, ten times or more. The chain is built from TRBV5-1 and TRBJ2-1; TRBD1 or TRBD2 may be the D gene (5 bases each). This CDR3 has 13 amino acids. V lost 5 bases to trimming and J lost 4 bases, with 10 bases between them. Germline CDR1 is SGHRS and CDR2 is YFSETQ. The CDR3 loop is CASRGTEYNEQFF. In nucleotides, the CDR3 is TGCGCCAGCAGGGGGACCGAATACAATGAGCAGTTCTTC.

This clonotype appeared many times. This chain connects TRBV5-1 to TRBJ2-2, with 8 bases lining up with TRBD1. CDR1 and CDR2 from the germline V gene are SGHRS and YFSETQ. J gave up 5 bases and V 0 bases, and 0 bases lay outside the gene matches. This CDR3 region has 14 residues. The CDR3 nucleotides are TGCGCCAGCAGCTTGGGACAGGGGACCGGGGAGCTGTTTTTT. This translates into CASSLGQGTGELFF.